This TCR beta chain was documented in a study of cytomegalovirus exposure and HLA in healthy donors. Study-level results: With later analysis, a missense DCLRE1C variant became linked to TCR beta V- and J-gene trimming. Later on, an analysis tied around 17,000 TCR beta sequences to HLA alleles at 0.05 false discovery rate. Published work reported that the classifier diagnosed cytomegalovirus status with high specificity and sensitivity. Available immune exposure information was restricted to CMV serostatus only.

The sample holds a few counts of this clone. Its antigen remains unidentified. PCR involved 60 Vbeta and 13 Jbeta primers. Sequenced by immunoSEQ multiplex PCR; TCRdb stores in-frame clones only, minus some. The sample has around 130,000 clones; around 74% are singletons. Trimming removed 6 bases from V and 4 bases from J; junction bases left unmatched: 2. CDR1 is MNHNS, CDR2 SASEGT, per germline. The CDR3 runs 12 residues. The material sequenced was PBMCs. The receptor was derived from a man between 40 and 49 years old in good health and CMV-seropositive. This chain connects TRBV6-1 to TRBJ1-2; 7 bases align to TRBD1. DNA of the CDR3: TGTGCCAGCAGAACAGGGGCCTATGGCTACACCTTC. Its protein is CASRTGAYGYTF.